This T cell receptor beta chain was sequenced for a study of breast tumors, draining lymph nodes, adjacent tissues. Breast cancer patients provided tissue from their axillary draining lymph nodes. MiXCR, applied by TCRdb to the multiplex PCR reads, yields one record per CDR3 protein. The sample lists about 100,000 distinct CDR3 sequences, approximately 21% occurring once. This CDR3 has 14 amino acids. V shed 9 bases and J shed 5 bases, with 19 bases lying between them. Germline CDR1 reads MNHEY; CDR2 reads SVGAGI. General observations from the study: Luminal-like breast cancer showed significantly higher tumor–nontumor repertoire similarity than basal-like. The data were judged consistent with most tumor T cells coming from lymph node and expanding in tumor. Tumor TCR diversity was below lymph nodes but above nontumor tissue.

This clonotype was counted many times. Its target is unknown. This TCR came from a female donor with breast cancer. Some clones in this sample may be carry-over from other donors' samples. Sequencing was carried out using axillary lymph node tissue. V and J are TRBV6-5 and TRBJ2-5; a weak D match, TRBD2 (6 bases). CDR3 sequence (DNA): TGTGCCAGACCCTCCGGGGACTCGACGGAGACCCAGTACTTC. Amino acids: CARPSGDSTETQYF.